The following is a T cell receptor beta chain sequence with its context. Its target is unknown. The CDR3 has 14 residues. V lost 0 bases to trimming and J lost 5 bases, with 5 bases between them. The germline V gene encodes CDR1 MNHEY and CDR2 SVGAGI. This record comes from a study of T cells in tuberculosis. Study information: The T cells targeted glucose monomycolate, a mycobacterial lipid, via CD1B.

TCRdb's copy holds only in-frame clones and misses some; the assay was immunoSEQ multiplex PCR. The sample lists 35,000 to 40,000 clones, approximately 94% seen once, with around 10% in the top ten. Regarding the study as a whole: Samples were chosen by availability of cryopreserved specimens.

The receptor's source is a donor between 10 and 35 years old with latent tuberculosis or without tuberculosis infection. Some clones in this sample may be carry-over from other donors' samples. Sequenced sample: PBMCs. The chain recombines TRBV6-5 with TRBJ1-6; unclear D gene. The CDR3 spells CASSYSGDNSPLHF. The CDR3 nucleotides read TGTGCCAGCAGTTACTCTGGAGATAATTCACCCCTCCACTTT.